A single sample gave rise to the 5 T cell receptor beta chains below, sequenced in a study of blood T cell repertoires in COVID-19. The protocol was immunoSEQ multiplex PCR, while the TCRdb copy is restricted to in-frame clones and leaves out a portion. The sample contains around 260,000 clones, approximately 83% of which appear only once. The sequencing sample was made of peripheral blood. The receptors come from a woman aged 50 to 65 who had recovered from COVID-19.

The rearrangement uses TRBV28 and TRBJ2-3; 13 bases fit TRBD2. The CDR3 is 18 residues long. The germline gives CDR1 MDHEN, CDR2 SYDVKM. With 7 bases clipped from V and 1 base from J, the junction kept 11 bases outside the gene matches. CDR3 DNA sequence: TGTGCCAGCATTGGACTAGCGGGAGTGGGGGGGGGCACAGATACGCAGTATTTT. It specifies CASIGLAGVGGGTDTQYF.

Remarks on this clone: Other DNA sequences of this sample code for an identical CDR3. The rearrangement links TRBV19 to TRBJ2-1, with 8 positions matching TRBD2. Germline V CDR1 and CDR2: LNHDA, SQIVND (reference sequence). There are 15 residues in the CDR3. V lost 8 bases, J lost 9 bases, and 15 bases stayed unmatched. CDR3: CASFIGTGAGGEQFF. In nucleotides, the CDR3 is TGTGCCAGTTTTATTGGGACTGGGGCGGGGGGTGAGCAGTTCTTC.

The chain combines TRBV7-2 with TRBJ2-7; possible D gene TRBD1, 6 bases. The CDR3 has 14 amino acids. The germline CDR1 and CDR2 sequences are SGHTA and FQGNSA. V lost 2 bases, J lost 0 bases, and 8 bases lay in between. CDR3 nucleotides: TGTGCCAGCAGCTTAAACAGGGACTCCTACGAGCAGTACTTC. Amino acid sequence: CASSLNRDSYEQYF.

The CDR3 region has the DNA TGCGCCGGCCGCGCGGGGGGACAGGGGGCTGGTGGCTACACCTTC. Translating gives CAGRAGGQGAGGYTF. The chain recombines TRBV5-1 with TRBJ1-2; 12 nucleotides match TRBD1. Germline V gives CDR1 SGHRS, CDR2 YFSETQ. V shed 10 bases, J shed 7 bases, and the junction held 14 bases outside the gene matches. The CDR3 consists of 15 residues.

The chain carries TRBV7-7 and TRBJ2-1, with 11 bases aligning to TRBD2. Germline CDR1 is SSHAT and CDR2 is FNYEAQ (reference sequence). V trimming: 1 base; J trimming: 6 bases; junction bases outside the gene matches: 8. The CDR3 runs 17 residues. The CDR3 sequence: CASSLGGSGRAFNEQFF. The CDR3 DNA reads TGTGCCAGCAGCTTAGGGGGTAGCGGGAGGGCTTTCAATGAGCAGTTCTTC.